What follows are 20 T cell receptor beta chains derived from one specimen sequenced in a study of blood T cell repertoires in COVID-19. Clones were sequenced by immunoSEQ multiplex PCR, and TCRdb holds only the in-frame ones, with some missing. The profile covers 30,000 or so clones, with around 80% appearing a single time and approximately 40% taken by the ten largest. What was sequenced was peripheral blood. The receptors stem from a man at least 80 years old with active or convalescent COVID-19.

The chain uses TRBV19 and TRBJ2-3, with a possible D match to TRBD1 (6 bases). The CDR3 length is 14 residues. With 2 bases removed from V and 5 bases from J, the gap between germline ends came to 11 bases. Germline CDR1 is LNHDA and CDR2 is SQIVND (reference sequence). CDR3 amino acids: CASSIRQGKDTQYF. Written as DNA, the CDR3 is TGTGCCAGTAGTATACGGCAGGGGAAAGATACGCAGTATTTT.

This chain uses TRBV28 with TRBJ1-5; D not certain. CDR3 size: 13 residues. Between the trimmed V and J ends, which lost 3 bases and 5 bases, there was a span of 8 bases. Germline V lookup: CDR1 MDHEN, CDR2 SYDVKM. The CDR3 region is CASSFSVYQPQHF. CDR3 coding DNA: TGTGCCAGCAGTTTTTCGGTTTATCAGCCCCAGCATTTT.

The chain combines TRBV27 with TRBJ2-5; TRBD2 aligns across 9 bases. The CDR3 runs 15 residues. Germline V gene data show CDR1 as MNHEY and CDR2 as SMNVEV (reference sequence). With V trimmed by 10 bases and J by 0 bases, 9 bases remained unmatched. In nucleotides, the CDR3 is TGTGCCACCCAAGGGGCTAGCGGGAACCAAGAGACCCAGTACTTC. This gives the protein CATQGASGNQETQYF.

The sample holds a few counts of this clone. V usage is TRBV7-2 and J usage is TRBJ2-1; 11 bases line up with TRBD2. The CDR3 consists of 15 residues. Germline loops: CDR1 SGHTA, CDR2 FQGNSA. V shed 6 bases, J shed 9 bases, and the junction held 10 bases outside the gene matches. CDR3 bases: TGTGCCAGCAGGCCGGAACTAGCGGGAGTAGGTGAGCAGTTCTTC. Translated, it gives CASRPELAGVGEQFF.

This clone has just a few counts. The V gene is TRBV4-1, the J gene TRBJ1-3, with 7 bases aligning to TRBD1. V trimming: 1 base; J trimming: 3 bases; junction bases outside the gene matches: 6. Germline V gives CDR1 MGHRA, CDR2 YSYEKL. This CDR3 region has 16 residues. The DNA for the CDR3 is TGCGCCAGCAGCCAAGGTGGGACAGCAAGTGGAAACACCATATATTTT. Protein sequence: CASSQGGTASGNTIYF.

The J gene is TRBJ1-3, the V gene TRBV6-1; 9 positions agree with TRBD1. This CDR3 is built from 17 residues. Unmatched junction bases numbered 11, after V lost 4 bases and J lost 4 bases. The germline V gene has CDR1 MNHNS and CDR2 SASEGT. The CDR3 here is CASSALPGQGLGNTIYF. The DNA for the CDR3 is TGTGCCAGCAGTGCGCTCCCGGGACAGGGATTGGGAAACACCATATATTTT.

The chain recombines TRBV2 with TRBJ2-3, with D tentatively TRBD2 (6 bases). The CDR3 length is 14 residues. Trimming removed 7 bases at V and 4 bases at J, with 15 bases between. From germline, CDR1 is SNHLY and CDR2 FYNNEI. This CDR3 is CASIVGGGADTQYF. CDR3 DNA: TGTGCCAGCATAGTGGGAGGAGGCGCAGATACGCAGTATTTT.

The gene calls are TRBV18 and TRBJ2-1; 8 positions match TRBD1. The V and J ends lost 4 bases and 7 bases, in that order; junction bases with no gene match: 9. Germline V gives CDR1 KGHSH, CDR2 LQKENI. The CDR3 sequence is 15 residues long. In DNA, the CDR3 is TGTGCCAGCTCACTAGGACAGGGACGTTCGAATGAGCAGTTCTTC. Amino acid sequence: CASSLGQGRSNEQFF.

This chain uses TRBV11-3 with TRBJ2-1, with no clear D. V lost 4 bases, J lost 2 bases, and 6 bases lay in between. The CDR3 consists of 13 residues. Germline CDR1 reads SGHNT; CDR2 reads YENEEA. Here the CDR3 DNA reads TGTGCCAGCAGCTCTCCCGCCTACAATGAGCAGTTCTTC. It translates to CASSSPAYNEQFF. The full variable domain, rest sourced from reference TRBV11-3 and TRBJ2-1, is EAGVVQSPRYKIIEKKQPVAFWCNPISGHNTLYWYLQNLGQGPELLIRYENEEAVDDSQLPKDRFSAERLKGVDSTLKIQPAELGDSAVYLCASSSPAYNEQFFGPGTRLTVL.

The genes are TRBV27 and TRBJ1-6; TRBD1 might be the D (5 bases). The CDR3 has 15 residues. Per germline, CDR1 MNHEY and CDR2 SMNVEV (reference sequence). Between the trimmed V and J ends, which lost 4 bases and 10 bases, there was a span of 17 bases. DNA of the CDR3: TGTGCCAGCAGTTCCCGCGGGACCTGGGGGTCACCCCTCCACTTT. This codes for CASSSRGTWGSPLHF.

This chain links TRBV19 with TRBJ2-2, with TRBD1 matching 9 bases. The V gene end was trimmed by 7 bases and the J gene end by 0 bases; junction bases not matched to a gene: 6. From germline, CDR1 is LNHDA and CDR2 SQIVND (reference sequence). This CDR3 contains 16 residues. The CDR3 loop is CASTFGTGTNTGELFF. The CDR3 nucleotides are TGTGCCAGTACCTTCGGGACAGGGACGAACACCGGGGAGCTGTTTTTT.

V is TRBV11-3 and J is TRBJ2-7; D remains unclear. Germline CDR1 and CDR2: SGHNT and YENEEA. CDR3 size: 13 residues. Trimming took off 1 base at V and 5 bases at J, with 9 bases between the two ends. CDR3 DNA sequence: TGTGCCAGCAGCTTAGTGCCCTCGGACGAGCAGTACTTC. Amino acid sequence: CASSLVPSDEQYF.

CDR3 loop: CASSLGTGGGGANVLTF. In DNA form, the CDR3 reads TGTGCCAGCAGCTTAGGGACAGGGGGCGGTGGGGCCAACGTCCTGACTTTC. The rearrangement joins TRBV11-3 to TRBJ2-6, with TRBD1 matching over 11 bases. The CDR3 runs 17 residues. V lost 1 base to trimming and J lost 3 bases; unmatched junction nucleotides: 2. Looked up from germline, CDR1 is SGHNT and CDR2 is YENEEA.

The rearrangement links TRBV28 to TRBJ1-1, with D maybe TRBD1 (5 bases). V was trimmed by 3 bases and J by 3 bases, leaving 11 bases between them. The CDR3 extends over 14 amino acids. In germline, CDR1 is MDHEN, CDR2 SYDVKM. CDR3 in DNA: TGTGCCAGCAGTTTGTCTGGGGACTACACTGAAGCTTTCTTT. Encoded protein: CASSLSGDYTEAFF.

The chain couples TRBV6-6 to TRBJ1-1; D is undetermined. The CDR3 totals 13 residues. The germline CDR1 and CDR2 sequences are MNHNY and SVGAGI (reference sequence). The V gene lost 6 bases and the J gene lost 2 bases, with 10 bases spanning the gap. CDR3 region: CASSPQVNTEAFF. DNA for the CDR3: TGTGCCAGCAGCCCTCAGGTAAACACTGAAGCTTTCTTT.

The V call is TRBV5-4, the J call TRBJ2-4, with TRBD2 identical over 9 bases. Unmatched junction bases numbered 7, after V lost 3 bases and J lost 0 bases. This CDR3 is 17 amino acids long. Germline values: CDR1 SGHNT, CDR2 YYREEE (reference sequence). CDR3 protein: CASSSRPSGAAKNIQYF. The CDR3, as DNA: TGTGCCAGCAGCTCCCGTCCTAGCGGGGCAGCCAAAAACATTCAGTACTTC.

V and J are TRBV10-3 and TRBJ2-2, with TRBD1 as a possible D gene (6 bases). The length of the CDR3 is 16 residues. V was cut by 4 bases and J by 1 base, with 13 bases left in between. Germline assignment: CDR1 ENHRY and CDR2 SYGVKD. CDR3 bases: TGTGCCATCAGTGGTGAACAGGGAATGAACACCGGGGAGCTGTTTTTT. Protein: CAISGEQGMNTGELFF.

V is TRBV3-1 (or the pseudogene TRBV3-2) and J is TRBJ2-1; 16 nucleotides align to TRBD2. The junction had 4 bases not matched to a gene; V was cut back by 2 bases and J by 9 bases. Germline CDR1 is LGHDT and CDR2 is YNNKEL (reference sequence). The CDR3 is 16 residues long. The CDR3 spells CASSQPGTSGRGEQFF. The DNA of the CDR3 is TGTGCCAGCAGCCAACCAGGGACTAGCGGGAGGGGTGAGCAGTTCTTC.

The chain links TRBV19 to TRBJ2-1; D might be TRBD1 (5 bases). Germline assignment: CDR1 LNHDA and CDR2 SQIVND (reference sequence). Trimming pared 7 bases from V and 9 bases from J, leaving 13 bases between. The CDR3 loop spans 12 amino acids. The CDR3 coding sequence is TGTGCCAGTAAGGGGTCGGATTTTGAGCAGTTCTTC. Amino acids: CASKGSDFEQFF.

V usage is TRBV4-3 and J usage is TRBJ2-3; D gene unclear. This CDR3 comprises 15 residues. Trimming took 3 bases from V and 0 from J, leaving 10 bases between them. Germline V lookup: CDR1 LGHNA, CDR2 YSLEER. This CDR3 is CASSQQTSSTDTQYF. In DNA form, the CDR3 reads TGCGCCAGCAGCCAGCAAACTTCTAGCACAGATACGCAGTATTTT.